The 11 T cell receptor beta chains in this list originate from one sample, sequenced in a study of blood T cell repertoires in COVID-19. Assay: immunoSEQ multiplex PCR; the TCRdb copy retains only in-frame clones and omits some. This sample has around 300,000 clones, with 90% found just once. The sample comprised peripheral blood. These receptors all stem from a woman aged 25 to 45 with COVID-19, enrolled during active disease.

This clone was recorded only once. Other DNA sequences of this sample code for an identical CDR3. The chain joins TRBV7-2 to TRBJ2-5; TRBD1 aligns across 8 bases. With 3 bases clipped from V and 2 bases from J, the junction kept 5 bases outside the gene matches. Germline V lookup: CDR1 SGHTA, CDR2 FQGNSA. The CDR3 covers 15 residues. For the CDR3, the DNA is TGTGCCAGCAGCTTCGACAGGGGAGTACAAGAGACCCAGTACTTC. Translating gives CASSFDRGVQETQYF.

This clone showed up just once. V usage is TRBV2 and J usage is TRBJ2-7; 8 bases are a match to TRBD1. The V segment lost 4 bases and the J segment 1 base; nucleotides outside the gene matches: 3. Germline loops: CDR1 SNHLY, CDR2 FYNNEI. This CDR3 comprises 14 residues. The CDR3 loop reads CASSGTGGSYEQYF. The CDR3 nucleotides read TGTGCCAGCAGTGGAACAGGGGGTTCCTACGAGCAGTACTTC.

The V call is TRBV25-1, the J call TRBJ1-2; D call uncertain. CDR1 and CDR2 (germline): MGHDK, SYGVNS. This CDR3 is built from 13 residues. Trimming removed 3 bases at V and 6 bases at J, with 11 bases between. CDR3 residues: CASSDRWAHGYTF. The CDR3 DNA is TGTGCCAGCAGTGATCGGTGGGCCCATGGCTACACCTTC.

This clone occurred once. The rearrangement uses TRBV5-1 and TRBJ1-2; D is perhaps TRBD1 (6 bases). This CDR3 spans 13 amino acids. Germline V gives CDR1 SGHRS, CDR2 YFSETQ. Trimming took off 5 bases at V and 2 bases at J, with 10 bases between the two ends. The CDR3 sequence is CASRPDRNYGYTF. The CDR3 DNA is TGCGCCAGCAGACCTGACAGGAACTATGGCTACACCTTC.

This clone appeared a single time. This sequence joins TRBV27 and TRBJ2-3; 9 nucleotides match TRBD2. The CDR3 totals 16 residues. Germline trimming cut 3 bases from V and 1 base from J; bases unmatched to any gene: 5. Germline V CDR1 and CDR2: MNHEY, SMNVEV (reference sequence). DNA for the CDR3: TGTGCCAGCAGTTTGCGGCGGGAGGGTCGCACAGATACGCAGTATTTT. Translating gives CASSLRREGRTDTQYF.

V and J are TRBV5-1 and TRBJ2-7; TRBD1 matches 8 bases. Germline trimming cut 5 bases from V and 7 bases from J; bases unmatched to any gene: 8. From germline, CDR1 is SGHRS and CDR2 YFSETQ. CDR3 length: 13 amino acids. CDR3 sequence reads: CASRADRELEQYF. The CDR3 DNA sequence: TGCGCCAGCAGGGCGGACAGGGAGTTGGAGCAGTACTTC.

J is TRBJ2-1 and V is TRBV28; 9 bases align to TRBD2. The V gene end was trimmed by 2 bases and the J gene end by 8 bases; junction bases not matched to a gene: 7. CDR3 length equals 15 residues. Germline CDR1 is MDHEN and CDR2 is SYDVKM. This chain's CDR3 is CASSLAGGSRDEQFF. CDR3 nucleotides: TGTGCCAGCAGTTTAGCGGGAGGGTCTAGGGATGAGCAGTTCTTC.

The chain carries TRBV6-5 and TRBJ1-6, with a weak D call TRBD1 (5 bases). Germline CDR1 is MNHEY and CDR2 is SVGAGI. This CDR3 is built from 14 residues. Trimming cost V 11 bases and J 14 bases, with 25 bases left between them. The CDR3 nucleotides read TGTGCCTGTGAGCCGTCTGTGAAATGGGGGGCCCTCCACTTT. This encodes CACEPSVKWGALHF.

This rearrangement joins TRBV10-3 to TRBJ1-1; D call uncertain. The CDR3 runs to 14 residues. The germline gives CDR1 ENHRY, CDR2 SYGVKD. V was clipped by 0 bases and J by 5 bases, with 10 bases between them. CDR3 DNA: TGTGCCATCAGTGAGTCGGGAGGGAGGACTGAAGCTTTCTTT. It codes for CAISESGGRTEAFF.

The chain uses TRBV2 and TRBJ1-6; no firm D call. This CDR3 has 13 residues. The V gene lost 4 bases and the J gene lost 7 bases, with 8 bases spanning the gap. The germline V gene has CDR1 SNHLY and CDR2 FYNNEI. The CDR3 region has the DNA TGTGCCAGCAGTGTTAGCGGCAATTCACCCCTCCACTTT. Amino acids: CASSVSGNSPLHF. The full variable domain, completed using reference TRBV2 and TRBJ1-6, is EPEVTQTPSHQVTQMGQEVILRCVPISNHLYFYWYRQILGQKVEFLVSFYNNEISEKSEIFDDQFSVERPDGSNFTLKIRSTKLEDSAMYFCASSVSGNSPLHFGNGTRLTVT.

V gene TRBV7-9 combines with J gene TRBJ2-2; the D gene is possibly TRBD1 (6 bases). This CDR3 is 15 amino acids long. V was trimmed by 0 bases and J by 2 bases, leaving 7 bases between them. Germline V gene data show CDR1 as SEHNR and CDR2 as FQNEAQ (reference sequence). In DNA, the CDR3 is TGTGCCAGCAGCTTAGCGGGGGCAAACACCGGGGAGCTGTTTTTT. Translation: CASSLAGANTGELFF. The full variable domain, completed using reference TRBV7-9 and TRBJ2-2, is DTGVSQNPRHKITKRGQNVTFRCDPISEHNRLYWYRQTLGQGPEFLTYFQNEAQLEKSRLLSDRFSAERPKGSFSTLEIQRTEQGDSAMYLCASSLAGANTGELFFGEGSRLTVL.